Described below is a single T cell receptor (beta chain) sequence and its context. Study processing details: It was from reference gene primer amplification that nucleated cell counts were estimated. Clones were read by immunoSEQ multiplex PCR, and TCRdb kept only the in-frame ones, dropping some. That table furnishes V, J and clone size, whereas the DNA furnished D and trimming. In the table there are roughly 47,000 clones, under 90% of which are singletons. The CDR3 extends over 13 amino acids. V was shortened by 3 bases and J by 1 base, with 7 bases between the two germline ends. In germline, CDR1 is SGHRS, CDR2 YFSETQ. The sample comes from a study of blood T cell repertoires in COVID-19. Study context: Donors in the United States, Italy and Spain gave samples during acute or convalescent COVID-19. T cells, B-cell-depleted T cells, or PBMCs provided the cDNA or gDNA that served as material.

The sequencing sample was made of peripheral blood. V gene TRBV5-1 combines with J gene TRBJ1-1; a possible D gene is TRBD1 (6 bases). This TCR was sampled from a woman in her 70s with acute or convalescent COVID-19. The CDR3 loop reads CASSWGQNTEAFF. The CDR3 DNA follows: TGCGCCAGCAGCTGGGGACAGAACACTGAAGCTTTCTTT. The whole variable domain, filled in from reference TRBV5-1 and TRBJ1-1, reads KAGVTQTPRYLIKTRGQQVTLSCSPISGHRSVSWYQQTPGQGLQFLFEYFSETQRNKGNFPGRFSGRQFSNSRSEMNVSTLELGDSALYLCASSWGQNTEAFFGQGTRLTVV.